Sequencing of this T cell receptor (beta chain) was carried out in a study of post-analysis software for immune sequencing data. TCR beta libraries were prepared from cDNA with unique molecular identifiers. TCRdb independently ran MiXCR on the PCR reads; one entry per CDR3 protein. Among approximately 460,000 distinct CDR3 sequences listed, around 40% were seen once. Whole-study results and caveats: TRBV segments more frequent in patients than in controls numbered several and included TRBV5-6, TRBV5-1 and TRBV20-1.

CDR3 length equals 15 residues. CDR1 and CDR2 (germline): SNHLY, FYNNEI. Of note for this clonotype: Its antigen remains unknown.

The chain recombines TRBV2 with TRBJ2-5, with 13 nucleotides matching TRBD2. The J call is in doubt because the DNA end fits TRBJ2-7 better. The sample was blood. The clonotype was recovered from a girl between 5 and 17 years old with multiple sclerosis. This CDR3 reads CASSAPLAGGTEQYF. The CDR3 DNA sequence: TGTGCCAGCAGTGCCCCACTAGCGGGAGGGACCGAGCAGTACTTC.